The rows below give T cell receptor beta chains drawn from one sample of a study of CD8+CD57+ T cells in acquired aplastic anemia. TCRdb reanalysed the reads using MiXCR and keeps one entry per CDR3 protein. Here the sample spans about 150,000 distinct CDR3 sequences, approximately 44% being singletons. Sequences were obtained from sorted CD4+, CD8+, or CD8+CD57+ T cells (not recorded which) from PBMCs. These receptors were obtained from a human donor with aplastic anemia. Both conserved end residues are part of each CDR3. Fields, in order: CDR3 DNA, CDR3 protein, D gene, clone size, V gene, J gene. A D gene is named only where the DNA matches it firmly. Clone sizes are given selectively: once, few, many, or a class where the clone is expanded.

DNA: TGTGCCAGTAGTACAGGGATCCCACCCGGGGAGCTGTTTTTT; CDR3: CASSTGIPPGELFF; D: NA; size: many; V: TRBV19; J: TRBJ2-2
DNA: TGTGCCAGCAGTGAAGCGCAAGGCAGGGGCAGATATAGCAATCAGCCCCAGCATTTT; CDR3: CASSEAQGRGRYSNQPQHF; D: NA; size: NA; V: TRBV2; J: TRBJ1-5
DNA: TGTGCCAGCAGTCCATTGGACAGGTCACCCCTTTCGGCTTTCTTT; CDR3: CASSPLDRSPLSAFF; D: TRBD1; size: NA; V: TRBV27; J: TRBJ1-1
DNA: TGCAGTGCTGAACTAGGGGGTCGGACTGAAGCTTTCTTT; CDR3: CSAELGGRTEAFF; D: NA; size: NA; V: TRBV20-1; J: TRBJ1-1
DNA: TGTGCCAGCAGCCAGGGAACAGATACGCAGTATTTT; CDR3: CASSQGTDTQYF; D: NA; size: NA; V: TRBV7-7; J: TRBJ2-3
DNA: TGTGCCACCAGTGTGGCCAGTTCCTACGAGCAGTACTTC; CDR3: CATSVASSYEQYF; D: NA; size: few; V: TRBV24-1; J: TRBJ2-7
DNA: TGCAGTGCTAGTCTTGGAAGTGAAGCTTTCTTT; CDR3: CSASLGSEAFF; D: NA; size: NA; V: TRBV20-1; J: TRBJ1-1
DNA: TGTGCCAGCAGCTTAAGGGTTTTAACCTACAATGAGCAGTTCTTC; CDR3: CASSLRVLTYNEQFF; D: NA; size: NA; V: TRBV11-2; J: TRBJ2-1
DNA: TGTGCCAGCGCGAGGGGTGGAGGCTACACCTTC; CDR3: CASARGGGYTF; D: NA; size: many; V: TRBV6-1; J: TRBJ1-2
DNA: TGTGCCAGCAGCTTGGGTGGACAGGGGGCGCAATTTGGCAATCAGCCCCAGCATTTT; CDR3: CASSLGGQGAQFGNQPQHF; D: TRBD1; size: NA; V: TRBV5-4; J: TRBJ1-5
DNA: TGTGCCACCAGCAGAGATGTACAGTCCTACGAGCAGTACTTC; CDR3: CATSRDVQSYEQYF; D: NA; size: NA; V: TRBV15; J: TRBJ2-7
DNA: TGCGCCACCTCGCAGGGCGGGTATCAGCCCCAGCATTTT; CDR3: CATSQGGYQPQHF; D: NA; size: NA; V: TRBV10-2; J: TRBJ1-5
DNA: TGTGCCAGCAGCTTACAGGAGCTGAACACCGGGGAGCTGTTTTTT; CDR3: CASSLQELNTGELFF; D: NA; size: many; V: TRBV13; J: TRBJ2-2
DNA: TGTGCCAGCAGCTCACGAACACTGGATGTCCAGTTCTTC; CDR3: CASSSRTLDVQFF; D: NA; size: NA; V: TRBV7-6; J: TRBJ2-1
DNA: TGTGCCAGCAGTTTAATACAGGGCACTGAAGCTTTCTTT; CDR3: CASSLIQGTEAFF; D: NA; size: many; V: TRBV27; J: TRBJ1-1
DNA: TGCAGCGTGCACAGGGGGCACACAGAGACCCAGTACTTC; CDR3: CSVHRGHTETQYF; D: TRBD1; size: once; V: TRBV29-1; J: TRBJ2-5
DNA: TGCGCCAGCAGCCAGGGGACACTTAGGGATGAGCAGTTCTTC; CDR3: CASSQGTLRDEQFF; D: NA; size: many; V: TRBV4-1; J: TRBJ2-1
DNA: TGTGCCAGCAGTGGGGGACAGGGGACGAATCAGCCCCAGCATTTT; CDR3: CASSGGQGTNQPQHF; D: TRBD1; size: NA; V: TRBV25-1; J: TRBJ1-5
DNA: TGCAGCGTTGGTGCGGGGAGGGGCTACACCTTC; CDR3: CSVGAGRGYTF; D: NA; size: many; V: TRBV29-1; J: TRBJ1-2
DNA: TGTGCCAGCAGTGACGACTTAGAAGAGCAGTACTTC; CDR3: CASSDDLEEQYF; D: NA; size: NA; V: TRBV2; J: TRBJ2-7
DNA: TGCAGTGCTTCCCCAGGGGCTGAAGCTTTCTTT; CDR3: CSASPGAEAFF; D: NA; size: many; V: TRBV20-1; J: TRBJ1-1
DNA: TGTGCCAGCAGTTTGGGACAAAAGGATTCACCCCTCCACTTT; CDR3: CASSLGQKDSPLHF; D: NA; size: few; V: TRBV2; J: TRBJ1-6
DNA: TGTGCCAGCAGTGGTGCGGGGGACTATGGCTACACCTTC; CDR3: CASSGAGDYGYTF; D: NA; size: NA; V: TRBV12-3/TRBV12-4; J: TRBJ1-2
DNA: TGTGCCAGCAGCCCCTCCTCGGGCGAGCAGTACTTC; CDR3: CASSPSSGEQYF; D: NA; size: NA; V: TRBV7-9; J: TRBJ2-7
DNA: TGTGCCATCAGTGCCTCTGCCGGGACAGTCTTCTACAATGAGCAGTTCTTC; CDR3: CAISASAGTVFYNEQFF; D: TRBD1; size: NA; V: TRBV10-3; J: TRBJ2-1
DNA: TGCAGTGCTACACAGGGGGCTGGTGAAGCTTTCTTT; CDR3: CSATQGAGEAFF; D: TRBD1; size: many; V: TRBV20-1; J: TRBJ1-1
DNA: TGCAGTGCTACGGACAGGGGGCTGGAGACCCAGTACTTC; CDR3: CSATDRGLETQYF; D: TRBD1; size: many; V: TRBV20-1; J: TRBJ2-5
DNA: TGTGCCAGCAGTCCAATTGGACAGGGTCCCAACTATGGCTACACCTTC; CDR3: CASSPIGQGPNYGYTF; D: TRBD1; size: NA; V: TRBV2; J: TRBJ1-2
DNA: TGTGCCAGCAGCTTATCAGGCGGGGAGCTGTTTTTT; CDR3: CASSLSGGELFF; D: NA; size: NA; V: TRBV7-9; J: TRBJ2-2
DNA: TGTGCCAGCAGCTATAGGGGGACAGGCACTGAAGCTTTCTTT; CDR3: CASSYRGTGTEAFF; D: TRBD1; size: NA; V: TRBV2; J: TRBJ1-1
DNA: TGTGCCAGTGCTGGACGGTACAATGAGCAGTTCTTC; CDR3: CASAGRYNEQFF; D: NA; size: NA; V: TRBV19; J: TRBJ2-1
DNA: TGTGCCAGCAGCTTAGAAGGGCCAGGTATGAGGACTGAAGCTTTCTTT; CDR3: CASSLEGPGMRTEAFF; D: NA; size: many; V: TRBV7-2; J: TRBJ1-1